This TCR beta chain was identified in a study of metastatic and nonmetastatic thyroid tumors. Prior to thyroid surgery, none of the patients had received any treatment. The study's findings and limits: Significantly greater TCR beta diversity was reportedly found in malignant thyroid tumors than in benign nodules (in blood and tumor).

This CDR3 region has 16 residues. V was clipped by 1 base and J by 3 bases; unmatched bases: 0. In germline, CDR1 is DFQATT, CDR2 SNEGSKA (reference sequence). TCRdb re-processed the PCR reads through MiXCR. In the table there are under 20,000 clones, more than 20% of which are singletons. By sample fraction, this clone is medium-sized. The antigen remains unidentified. V and J are TRBV20-1 and TRBJ2-2, with 15 positions matching TRBD2. The specimen sequenced was blood. This TCR derives from a male donor with papillary thyroid cancer or a benign thyroid nodule (not recorded which). Some clones in this sample may be carry-over from other donors' samples. DNA of the CDR3: TGCAGTGCTAGAGGGACTAGCGGGGGGGACACCGGGGAGCTGTTTTTT. This codes for CSARGTSGGDTGELFF.